This TCR beta chain came from a study of blood T cell repertoires in COVID-19. Study information: Sample material is recorded as cDNA or gDNA derived from T cells, B-cell-depleted T cells, or PBMCs.

Germline loops: CDR1 SGHTS, CDR2 YDEGEE. Between the trimmed V and J ends, which lost 4 bases and 6 bases, there was a span of 13 bases. This CDR3 spans 13 amino acids. Generated by immunoSEQ multiplex PCR, the TCRdb table keeps only in-frame clones and is missing some. This table holds approximately 80,000 clones, 88% found once. The rearrangement links TRBV5-8 to TRBJ1-1, with D hard to call. The TCR was taken from a woman aged 80 or older with acute or convalescent COVID-19. Sequenced input: peripheral blood. CDR3 coding DNA: TGTGCCAGCAGCCCTCTGTACGCGGCTGAAGCTTTCTTT. It specifies CASSPLYAAEAFF.